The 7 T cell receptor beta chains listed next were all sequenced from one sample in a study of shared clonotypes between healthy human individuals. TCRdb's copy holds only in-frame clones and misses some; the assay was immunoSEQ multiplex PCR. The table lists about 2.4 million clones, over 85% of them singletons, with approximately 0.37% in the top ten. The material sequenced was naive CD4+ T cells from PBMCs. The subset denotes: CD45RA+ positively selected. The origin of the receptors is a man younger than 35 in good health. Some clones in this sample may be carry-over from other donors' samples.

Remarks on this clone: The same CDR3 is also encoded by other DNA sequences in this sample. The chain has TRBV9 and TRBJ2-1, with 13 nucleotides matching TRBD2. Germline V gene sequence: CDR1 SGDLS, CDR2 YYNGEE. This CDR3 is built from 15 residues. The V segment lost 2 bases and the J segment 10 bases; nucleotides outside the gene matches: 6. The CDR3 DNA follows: TGTGCCAGCAGCGTCCGGACTAGCGGGAGCGGGGAGCAGTTCTTC. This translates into CASSVRTSGSGEQFF.

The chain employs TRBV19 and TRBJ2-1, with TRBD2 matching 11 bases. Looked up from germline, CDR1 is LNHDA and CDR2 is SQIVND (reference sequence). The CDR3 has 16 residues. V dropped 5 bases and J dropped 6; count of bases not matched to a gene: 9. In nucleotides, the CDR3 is TGTGCCAGTAGTTCCATCTATAGCGGGAGGGGCAATGAGCAGTTCTTC. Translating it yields CASSSIYSGRGNEQFF. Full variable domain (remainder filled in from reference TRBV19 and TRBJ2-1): DGGITQSPKYLFRKEGQNVTLSCEQNLNHDAMYWYRQDPGQGLRLIYYSQIVNDFQKGDIAEGYSVSREKKESFPLTVTSAQKNPTAFYLCASSSIYSGRGNEQFFGPGTRLTVL.

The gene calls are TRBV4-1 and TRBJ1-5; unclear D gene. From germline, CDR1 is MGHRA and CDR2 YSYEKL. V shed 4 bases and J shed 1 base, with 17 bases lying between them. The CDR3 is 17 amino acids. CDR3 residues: CASSLGRAGGSNQPQHF. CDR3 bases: TGCGCCAGCAGCCTCGGACGGGCCGGTGGAAGCAATCAGCCCCAGCATTTT.

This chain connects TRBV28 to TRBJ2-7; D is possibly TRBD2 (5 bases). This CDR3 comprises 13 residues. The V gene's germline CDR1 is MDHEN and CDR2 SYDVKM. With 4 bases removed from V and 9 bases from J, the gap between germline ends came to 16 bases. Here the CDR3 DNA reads TGTGCCAGCAGTTCCTTTGCTGCCAGCGGGCAGTACTTC. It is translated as CASSSFAASGQYF. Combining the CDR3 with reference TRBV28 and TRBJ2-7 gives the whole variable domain DVKVTQSSRYLVKRTGEKVFLECVQDMDHENMFWYRQDPGLGLRLIYFSYDVKMKEKGDIPEGYSVSREKKERFSLILESASTNQTSMYLCASSSFAASGQYFGPGTRLTVT.

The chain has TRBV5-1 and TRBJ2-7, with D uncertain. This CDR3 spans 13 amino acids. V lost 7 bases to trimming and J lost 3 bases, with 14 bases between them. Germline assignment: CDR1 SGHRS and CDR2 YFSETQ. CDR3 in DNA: TGCGCCAGCGGAACCCATTTTAACTACGAGCAGTACTTC. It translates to CASGTHFNYEQYF.

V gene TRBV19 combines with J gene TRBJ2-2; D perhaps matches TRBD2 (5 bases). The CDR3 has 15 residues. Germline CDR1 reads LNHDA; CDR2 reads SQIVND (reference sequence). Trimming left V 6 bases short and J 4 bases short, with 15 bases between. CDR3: CASRFSGESTGELFF. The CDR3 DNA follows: TGTGCCAGTAGGTTTTCCGGGGAGAGCACCGGGGAGCTGTTTTTT.

The CDR3 DNA follows: TGCGCCAGCAGCTTGGGTTATGGGCAGGGGGCGTGGGAGACCCAGTACTTC. Encoded protein: CASSLGYGQGAWETQYF. V gene TRBV5-1 combines with J gene TRBJ2-5, with 8 bases lining up with TRBD1. Unmatched junction bases numbered 12, after V lost 0 bases and J lost 5 bases. Germline CDR1 reads SGHRS; CDR2 reads YFSETQ. The CDR3 runs 17 residues.